One and the same sample provided the 30 T cell receptor beta chains below, sequenced in a study of blood T cell repertoires in COVID-19. The method was immunoSEQ multiplex PCR; TCRdb's version includes in-frame clones alone and lacks a portion of them. The sample contains 190,000 or so clones, roughly 86% of which appear only once. The material sequenced was peripheral blood. The receptors shown here come from a middle-aged man with active or convalescent COVID-19.

This sequence joins TRBV5-1 and TRBJ1-5; the D gene is possibly TRBD1 (6 bases). Trimming took 0 bases from V and 6 from J, leaving 13 bases between them. The CDR3 extends over 15 amino acids. Germline V gene data show CDR1 as SGHRS and CDR2 as YFSETQ. The DNA for the CDR3 is TGCGCCAGCAGCTTGGATCGGGGGGCGGGTCAGCCCCAGCATTTT. Translated: CASSLDRGAGQPQHF.

This chain connects TRBV18 to TRBJ1-5; no clear D. The CDR3 totals 15 residues. V was pared by 3 bases and J by 0 bases, with 9 bases between. Germline V gene data show CDR1 as KGHSH and CDR2 as LQKENI. CDR3 nucleotides: TGTGCCAGCTCACCTTCACACTATAGCAATCAGCCCCAGCATTTT. This codes for CASSPSHYSNQPQHF.

The chain combines TRBV5-1 with TRBJ1-6; weak D call: TRBD1 (5 bases). This CDR3 is built from 14 residues. From germline, CDR1 is SGHRS and CDR2 YFSETQ. The V end lost 4 bases, the J end lost 13 bases, and 18 bases lay between the germline ends. The CDR3 sequence is CASSPARGGDPLHF. As DNA, the CDR3 is TGCGCCAGCAGCCCGGCCCGGGGGGGGGACCCCCTCCACTTT.

V gene TRBV5-6 combines with J gene TRBJ1-5; tentative D call: TRBD1 (6 bases). Trimming removed 3 bases from V and 4 bases from J, with 20 bases in between. This CDR3 region has 17 residues. The germline gives CDR1 SGHDT, CDR2 YYEEEE. CDR3 region: CASSWGPLGRGNQPQHF. The CDR3 DNA reads as TGTGCCAGCAGCTGGGGCCCCCTGGGAAGGGGGAATCAGCCCCAGCATTTT.

The chain recombines TRBV5-1 with TRBJ1-5; 11 bases line up with TRBD1. V lost 2 bases and J lost 4; bases outside the gene matches: 8. The CDR3 has 17 amino acids. Germline assignment: CDR1 SGHRS and CDR2 YFSETQ. Here the CDR3 reads CASSFADRGLGNQPQHF. Here the CDR3 DNA reads TGCGCCAGCAGCTTTGCGGACAGGGGGCTCGGAAATCAGCCCCAGCATTTT. The full variable domain, rest sourced from reference TRBV5-1 and TRBJ1-5, is KAGVTQTPRYLIKTRGQQVTLSCSPISGHRSVSWYQQTPGQGLQFLFEYFSETQRNKGNFPGRFSGRQFSNSRSEMNVSTLELGDSALYLCASSFADRGLGNQPQHFGDGTRLSIL.

The chain recombines TRBV6-2 or TRBV6-3 with TRBJ1-5; a weak D match, TRBD1 (6 bases). Per the germline V gene, CDR1 is MNHEY and CDR2 is SVGEGT. The CDR3 loop spans 14 amino acids. The V and J ends lost 6 bases and 4 bases respectively, with 13 bases between them. The CDR3 protein is CASSPGQPNQPQHF. CDR3 bases: TGTGCCAGCAGCCCCGGACAGCCTAATCAGCCCCAGCATTTT.

The chain has TRBV20-1 and TRBJ1-1; D call uncertain. V dropped 6 bases and J dropped 7 bases, with 12 bases sitting between them. This CDR3 contains 11 residues. Germline loops: CDR1 DFQATT, CDR2 SNEGSKA (reference sequence). The CDR3 region is CSAKKAVEAFF. DNA for the CDR3: TGCAGTGCAAAGAAGGCGGTTGAAGCTTTCTTT.

This clone has a handful of counts. The identical CDR3 is also encoded by other nucleotide sequences in the sample. This chain links TRBV5-1 with TRBJ1-2; TRBD1 matches 7 bases. The ends lost 4 bases at V and 6 bases at J; junction bases unmatched: 6. The CDR3 covers 13 residues. From germline, CDR1 is SGHRS and CDR2 YFSETQ. This chain's CDR3 is CASSLDRDHGYTF. As DNA, the CDR3 is TGCGCCAGCAGCCTCGACAGGGACCATGGCTACACCTTC. The full variable domain, rest sourced from reference TRBV5-1 and TRBJ1-2, is KAGVTQTPRYLIKTRGQQVTLSCSPISGHRSVSWYQQTPGQGLQFLFEYFSETQRNKGNFPGRFSGRQFSNSRSEMNVSTLELGDSALYLCASSLDRDHGYTFGSGTRLTVV.

The J gene is TRBJ1-1, the V gene TRBV28; TRBD1 might be the D (5 bases). The CDR3 loop spans 16 amino acids. V was cut by 3 bases and J by 3 bases, with 17 bases left in between. Germline V gene lookup returns CDR1 MDHEN and CDR2 SYDVKM. CDR3 region: CASSFFGRGFDTEAFF. The CDR3 DNA reads TGTGCCAGCAGTTTTTTTGGGCGGGGGTTCGACACTGAAGCTTTCTTT.

The J gene is TRBJ2-2, the V gene TRBV2; D not resolved. Germline V lookup: CDR1 SNHLY, CDR2 FYNNEI. V lost 3 bases to trimming and J lost 4 bases, with 12 bases between them. The CDR3 has 15 residues. The CDR3, as DNA: TGTGCCAGCAGTGACCCATTGCGGAGCACCGGGGAGCTGTTTTTT. Its translation is CASSDPLRSTGELFF.

This CDR3 is CASKTGTGKQPQHF. CDR3 sequence (DNA): TGTGCCAGCAAAACAGGGACAGGGAAGCAGCCCCAGCATTTT. V and J are TRBV2 and TRBJ1-5; 9 bases fit TRBD1. Looked up from germline, CDR1 is SNHLY and CDR2 is FYNNEI. The length of the CDR3 is 14 residues. The J segment lost 7 bases and the V segment lost 7 bases, leaving 8 bases of the junction unmatched.

The V and J genes are TRBV11-3 and TRBJ2-7, with 9 bases that match TRBD1. V lost 2 bases to trimming and J lost 3 bases; unmatched junction nucleotides: 11. The CDR3 has 17 amino acids. The germline gives CDR1 SGHNT, CDR2 YENEEA. CDR3 sequence (DNA): TGTGCCAGCAGCTTAAGAGGGGGCGGGACAGGGAGCTACGAGCAGTACTTC. Protein sequence: CASSLRGGGTGSYEQYF.

A few counts support this clone. The V call is TRBV10-3, the J call TRBJ1-3, with 7 positions matching TRBD1. Germline lookup yields CDR1 ENHRY and CDR2 SYGVKD. The CDR3 has 15 amino acids. Unmatched junction bases numbered 12, after V lost 2 bases and J lost 11 bases. The CDR3 sequence: CAISETGTEINPIYF. The CDR3 coding sequence is TGTGCCATCAGTGAGACCGGGACAGAAATAAATCCCATATATTTT.

The chain carries TRBV5-6 and TRBJ1-4; D not certain. The V and J ends lost 0 bases and 6 bases respectively, with 12 bases between them. This CDR3 spans 15 amino acids. CDR1 and CDR2 (germline): SGHDT, YYEEEE. Here the CDR3 DNA reads TGTGCCAGCAGCTTGGTGGCGGGCCGCGATGAAAAACTGTTTTTT. This translates into CASSLVAGRDEKLFF.

This clone was picked up one time. The chain uses TRBV9 and TRBJ2-5; 8 nucleotides line up with TRBD1. The J segment lost 2 bases and the V segment lost 3 bases, leaving 9 bases of the junction unmatched. The CDR3 loop spans 16 amino acids. The germline V gene has CDR1 SGDLS and CDR2 YYNGEE. This chain's CDR3 is CASSGGQGRWQETQYF. The CDR3 DNA is TGTGCCAGCAGCGGTGGACAGGGAAGATGGCAAGAGACCCAGTACTTC.

The gene calls are TRBV12-3 or TRBV12-4 and TRBJ1-2; D not certain. This CDR3 has 13 amino acids. The germline V and J ends were trimmed by 3 bases and 7 bases, with 12 bases remaining between them. The CDR3 region has the DNA TGTGCCAGCAGTTTTCCCGGGTTGATTGGCTACACCTTC. As protein: CASSFPGLIGYTF.

V is TRBV6-5 and J is TRBJ1-2; 8 bases match TRBD1. This CDR3 is 15 amino acids long. Germline V gene data show CDR1 as MNHEY and CDR2 as SVGAGI. V lost 5 bases and J lost 4; bases outside the gene matches: 9. The DNA of the CDR3 is TGTGCCAGCAGTACAGACAGGGGTTTAGCCTATGGCTACACCTTC. Its protein product is CASSTDRGLAYGYTF.

V gene TRBV4-2 combines with J gene TRBJ2-5, with 11 bases that match TRBD2. CDR3 length: 15 amino acids. The germline V gene has CDR1 LGHNA and CDR2 YNFKEQ. Trimming removed 0 bases from V and 9 bases from J; junction bases left unmatched: 6. CDR3 region: CASSQEGTSGEPQYF. CDR3 coding DNA: TGTGCCAGCAGCCAAGAAGGGACTAGCGGTGAGCCCCAGTACTTC.

In this sample, this clone turned up once. This sequence joins TRBV27 and TRBJ1-2, with TRBD1 matching 7 bases. There are 14 residues in the CDR3. The V gene end was trimmed by 9 bases and the J gene end by 2 bases; junction bases not matched to a gene: 9. The germline V gene has CDR1 MNHEY and CDR2 SMNVEV (reference sequence). The CDR3 here is CASRTGVGNYGYTF. CDR3 coding DNA: TGTGCCAGTCGTACAGGGGTTGGAAACTATGGCTACACCTTC.

This chain connects TRBV2 to TRBJ1-5; a weak D match, TRBD1 (6 bases). V was shortened by 5 bases and J by 3 bases, with 11 bases between the two germline ends. Germline V gene lookup returns CDR1 SNHLY and CDR2 FYNNEI. The CDR3 is 14 amino acids. The CDR3 DNA reads TGTGCCAGCAGTCCTACAGGGTACAATCAGCCCCAGCATTTT. Amino acid sequence: CASSPTGYNQPQHF.

CDR3 nucleotides: TGTGCCAGTAGTATCCGGGCAGGCCCCCGGGGTTCACCCCTCCACTTT. This encodes CASSIRAGPRGSPLHF. This rearrangement joins TRBV19 to TRBJ1-6, with D uncertain. V gave up 3 bases and J gave up 9 bases, with 18 bases separating them. Germline V gene lookup returns CDR1 LNHDA and CDR2 SQIVND (reference sequence). The CDR3 spans 16 residues.

The rearrangement joins TRBV12-2 to TRBJ2-5; the D call in the table, TRBD2, was not verified against the DNA. TRBV12-2 is termed a pseudogene. CDR3 size: 17 residues. CDR3: CASRLVIPAGGPETQYF. In nucleotides, the CDR3 is TGTGCAAGTCGCTTAGTGATTCCAGCGGGGGGGCCGGAGACCCAGTACTTC.

This clone was observed a single time. The chain links TRBV3-1 (or the pseudogene TRBV3-2) to TRBJ2-5, with D possibly being TRBD1 (5 bases). The V end was cut by 3 bases, the J end by 4 bases, with 18 bases between. Germline V gives CDR1 LGHDT, CDR2 YNNKEL (reference sequence). The CDR3 runs 16 residues. CDR3 coding DNA: TGTGCCAGCAGCCACACAGGATTAGCAGGTGTAGAGACCCAGTACTTC. Translating it yields CASSHTGLAGVETQYF.

The CDR3, as DNA: TGTGCCAGCAGCTCGGGAAATTCAAGAGGGTATGGCTACACCTTC. Translated: CASSSGNSRGYGYTF. The chain is built from TRBV5-5 and TRBJ1-2; D is unclear. This CDR3 comprises 15 residues. CDR1 and CDR2 (germline): SGHKS, YYEKEE (reference sequence). V gave up 3 bases and J gave up 5 bases, with 17 bases separating them.

The rearrangement links TRBV30 to TRBJ1-4; D gene ambiguous. Germline loops: CDR1 GTSNPN, CDR2 SVGIG (reference sequence). The CDR3 has 16 amino acids. V gave up 2 bases and J gave up 7 bases, with 20 bases separating them. The CDR3 loop is CAWSQANPRPVEKLFF. The CDR3 bases are TGTGCCTGGAGTCAAGCGAATCCACGGCCGGTTGAAAAACTGTTTTTT.

The chain uses TRBV10-3 and TRBJ2-7, with D possibly matching TRBD1 (5 bases). This CDR3 is built from 11 residues. The germline V and J ends were trimmed by 7 bases and 3 bases, with 7 bases remaining between them. Looked up from germline, CDR1 is ENHRY and CDR2 is SYGVKD. CDR3 sequence reads: CAIMQGYEQYF. CDR3 nucleotide sequence: TGTGCCATCATGCAGGGCTACGAGCAGTACTTC.

J is TRBJ1-1 and V is TRBV10-3; TRBD1 is a possible D gene (6 bases). V shed 3 bases and J shed 4 bases, with 12 bases lying between them. From germline, CDR1 is ENHRY and CDR2 SYGVKD. The CDR3 runs 14 residues. The CDR3 reads CAISEQNRVTEAFF. CDR3 sequence (DNA): TGTGCCATCAGTGAACAAAACAGGGTCACTGAAGCTTTCTTT.

This clone was recorded once. The V call is TRBV6-2 or TRBV6-3, the J call TRBJ2-1, with TRBD2 identical over 15 bases. Germline CDR1 reads MNHEY; CDR2 reads SVGEGT. The CDR3 is 15 residues long. Trimming at V came to 4 bases and at J to 8 bases, leaving 3 bases not matched to a gene. Here the CDR3 reads CASSWTSGGAHEQFF. The DNA of the CDR3 is TGTGCCAGCAGTTGGACTAGCGGGGGGGCCCATGAGCAGTTCTTC.

This chain connects TRBV28 to TRBJ2-4; possible D gene TRBD1, 6 bases. Germline V CDR1 and CDR2: MDHEN, SYDVKM. This CDR3 contains 13 residues. The V and J ends lost 5 bases and 7 bases respectively, with 12 bases between them. CDR3 region: CASSDYRDNIQYF. The CDR3 region has the DNA TGTGCCAGCAGTGATTACAGGGATAACATTCAGTACTTC.

This chain connects TRBV19 to TRBJ2-4; tentatively, D is TRBD2 (5 bases). The CDR3 runs 16 residues. The germline V gene has CDR1 LNHDA and CDR2 SQIVND (reference sequence). Trimming took off 3 bases at V and 0 bases at J, with 12 bases between the two ends. CDR3 sequence (DNA): TGTGCCAGTAGTATTCAAGGCGGACTAGCCAAAAACATTCAGTACTTC. This gives the protein CASSIQGGLAKNIQYF.